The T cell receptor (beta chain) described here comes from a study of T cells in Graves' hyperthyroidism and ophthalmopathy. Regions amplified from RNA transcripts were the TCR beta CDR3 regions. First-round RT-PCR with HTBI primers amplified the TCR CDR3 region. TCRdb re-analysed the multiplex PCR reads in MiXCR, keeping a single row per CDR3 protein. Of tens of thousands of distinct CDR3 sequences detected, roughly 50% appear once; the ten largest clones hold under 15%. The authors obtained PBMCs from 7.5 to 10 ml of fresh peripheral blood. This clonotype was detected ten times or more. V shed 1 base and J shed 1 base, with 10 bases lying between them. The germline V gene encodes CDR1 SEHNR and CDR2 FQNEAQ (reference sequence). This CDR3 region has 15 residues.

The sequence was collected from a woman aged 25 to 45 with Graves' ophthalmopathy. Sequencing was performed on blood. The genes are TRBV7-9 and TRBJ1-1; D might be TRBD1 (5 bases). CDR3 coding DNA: TGTGCCAGCAGCTTAGACTGGGGCTCGAACACTGAAGCTTTCTTT. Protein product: CASSLDWGSNTEAFF.